These T cell receptor beta chains were read from a single sample in a study of early T cells in non-severe SARS-CoV-2 infection. TCRdb recomputed calls from the 5' RACE reads with MiXCR, one row per CDR3 protein. The repertoire holds around 98,000 distinct CDR3 sequences, with 8% to 13% as singletons. Material for sequencing was whole blood. All receptors come from an adult who was a healthcare worker with PCR-confirmed SARS-CoV-2 infection or an uninfected control (not recorded which). Each CDR3 is given with its conserved first and last residue. The D gene is left open where the match is weak. Size tells how often a clone was seen (once, few, many) or the class of an expanded clone, and some rows leave it out.

j_call	clone_size	d_call	v_call	cdr3_aa	cdr3_nt
TRBJ1-4	.	TRBD1	TRBV9	CASSPTGNEHEKLFF	TGTGCCAGCAGCCCGACAGGGAACGAACATGAAAAACTGTTTTTT
TRBJ1-1	few	TRBD1	TRBV6-5	CASSYSNRGSGTEAFF	TGTGCCAGCAGTTACTCGAACAGGGGTTCGGGGACTGAAGCTTTCTTT
TRBJ2-5	.	.	TRBV7-9	CASSLPSVQETQYF	TGTGCCAGCAGCTTACCGTCGGTACAAGAGACCCAGTACTTC
TRBJ1-1	many	.	TRBV14	CASSQDLEWGTEAFF	TGTGCCAGCAGCCAAGATTTAGAGTGGGGCACTGAAGCTTTCTTT
TRBJ1-5	.	.	TRBV19	CASSIVGQGRNQPQHF	TGTGCCAGTAGTATCGTTGGCCAGGGACGGAATCAGCCCCAGCATTTT
TRBJ2-7	few	TRBD1	TRBV7-9	CASSSDRAQQYF	TGTGCCAGCAGCTCGGACAGGGCCCAGCAGTACTTC
TRBJ2-5	.	.	TRBV29-1	CSGSEETQYF	TGCAGCGGATCAGAGGAGACCCAGTACTTC
TRBJ2-3	many	.	TRBV5-5	CASSLGRPSDTQYF	TGTGCCAGCAGCCTAGGACGCCCTTCAGATACGCAGTATTTT
TRBJ1-6	.	TRBD1	TRBV12-3/TRBV12-4	CASSPGTGTSYNSPLHF	TGTGCCAGCAGTCCCGGGACAGGGACTTCCTATAATTCACCCCTCCACTTT
TRBJ2-7	few	TRBD1	TRBV6-1	CASSFIPGQTYYEQYF	TGTGCCAGCAGTTTCATTCCGGGACAGACCTACTACGAGCAGTACTTC
TRBJ1-1	many	.	TRBV7-3	CASSLPYGGWTEAFF	TGTGCCAGCAGCCTACCTTATGGGGGTTGGACTGAAGCTTTCTTT
TRBJ1-1	many	.	TRBV29-1	CSVEGQNTEAFF	TGCAGCGTTGAAGGACAGAACACTGAAGCTTTCTTT
TRBJ1-4	few	.	TRBV20-1	CSARDSGQKLFF	TGCAGTGCTAGAGATTCTGGACAAAAACTGTTTTTT
TRBJ2-7	few	.	TRBV7-9	CASSFSEGAYEQYF	TGTGCCAGCAGCTTTTCGGAGGGGGCCTACGAGCAGTACTTC
TRBJ1-1	.	.	TRBV5-6	CASSLTVSEAFF	TGTGCCAGCAGCTTGACGGTCAGTGAAGCTTTCTTT
TRBJ2-7	few	.	TRBV5-1	CASSLAFDTYSYEQYF	TGCGCCAGCAGCTTGGCCTTTGACACCTACTCCTACGAGCAGTACTTC
TRBJ2-1	.	.	TRBV20-1	CSAVGPRGAISYNEQFF	TGCAGTGCTGTAGGCCCCCGGGGGGCGATCTCCTACAATGAGCAGTTCTTC
TRBJ2-1	many	.	TRBV7-2	CASSAQRYNEQFF	TGTGCCAGCAGCGCCCAGCGATACAATGAGCAGTTCTTC
TRBJ2-2	few	.	TRBV4-1	CASSQSALISEQPRKTGELFF	TGCGCCAGCAGCCAAAGCGCCCTGATTTCGGAGCAACCCAGAAAAACCGGGGAGCTGTTTTTT
TRBJ1-2	few	TRBD1	TRBV28	CASSLRDRYAYTF	TGTGCCAGCAGTTTAAGGGACAGGTACGCCTACACCTTC
TRBJ1-1	once	.	TRBV28	CANSPGTANTEAFF	TGTGCCAACAGTCCAGGGACGGCGAACACTGAAGCTTTCTTT
TRBJ1-1	few	.	TRBV9	CASSVVPPESANTEAFF	TGTGCCAGCAGCGTAGTCCCACCAGAAAGTGCGAACACTGAAGCTTTCTTT
TRBJ2-1	few	.	TRBV12-3/TRBV12-4	CASSFTGNPYNEQFF	TGTGCCAGCAGTTTTACAGGGAACCCCTACAATGAGCAGTTCTTC
TRBJ2-3	many	TRBD1	TRBV11-2	CASSPLRDRAGGKTDTQYF	TGTGCCAGCAGCCCCCTCCGGGATCGGGCAGGGGGCAAAACAGATACGCAGTATTTT
TRBJ2-3	many	.	TRBV5-1	CASSLRGPSTDTQYF	TGCGCCAGCAGCTTGCGGGGCCCCTCCACAGATACGCAGTATTTT
TRBJ2-7	.	TRBD2	TRBV5-3	CARSLIGLGPYEQYF	TGTGCCAGAAGCTTGATTGGACTAGGGCCGTACGAGCAGTACTTC
TRBJ1-6	many	.	TRBV27	CASSRTGQNSPLHF	TGTGCCAGCAGCCGGACGGGACAAAATTCACCCCTCCACTTT
TRBJ1-6	.	TRBD1	TRBV15	CATSTGQGLEALHF	TGTGCCACCAGCACAGGACAGGGGCTGGAGGCCCTCCACTTT
TRBJ1-2	few	.	TRBV27	CASSKFTITGGDNYGYTF	TGTGCCAGCAGTAAGTTCACAATTACAGGAGGGGACAACTATGGCTACACCTTC
TRBJ2-4	.	.	TRBV20-1	CSAREGITKNIQYF	TGCAGTGCTAGAGAAGGGATTACCAAAAACATTCAGTACTTC
TRBJ1-1	few	.	TRBV2	CASSGAAEAFF	TGTGCCAGCAGTGGGGCAGCTGAAGCTTTCTTT
TRBJ2-5	many	TRBD2	TRBV7-8	CASSLALIGTNEETQYF	TGTGCCAGCAGCTTAGCGCTGATAGGGACTAATGAAGAGACCCAGTACTTC
TRBJ2-2	many	TRBD2	TRBV6-2/TRBV6-3	CASSPSGRSAGELFF	TGTGCCAGCAGTCCTAGCGGGAGGTCGGCCGGGGAGCTGTTTTTT
TRBJ2-1	many	.	TRBV4-2	CASSQDPGTSRQFF	TGTGCCAGCAGCCAAGATCCCGGGACTTCTCGTCAGTTCTTC
TRBJ2-7	many	.	TRBV3-1	CASSPGGEDYEQYF	TGTGCCAGCAGCCCCGGAGGGGAGGACTACGAGCAGTACTTC
TRBJ2-3	few	.	TRBV4-1	CASSQDLARHSRDTQYF	TGCGCCAGCAGCCAAGATCTTGCCAGACATTCAAGAGATACGCAGTATTTT
TRBJ1-2	many	.	TRBV6-5	CASQVGQFYGYTF	TGTGCCAGTCAGGTCGGACAGTTCTATGGCTACACCTTC
TRBJ1-2	many	.	TRBV2	CASRTYGYTF	TGTGCCAGCCGGACTTATGGCTACACCTTC
TRBJ2-1	few	.	TRBV7-9	CASSRDTNNEQFF	TGTGCCAGCAGCCGGGACACAAACAATGAGCAGTTCTTC
TRBJ1-2	many	.	TRBV7-6	CASSLSDRSNYGYTF	TGTGCCAGCAGCTTATCGGACAGAAGTAACTATGGCTACACCTTC
TRBJ2-4	.	.	TRBV6-1	CAAEGGSLAKNIQYF	TGTGCCGCCGAGGGGGGGTCGTTAGCCAAAAACATTCAGTACTTC
TRBJ1-1	many	.	TRBV3-1	CASSPQGDHTEAFF	TGTGCCAGCAGCCCACAGGGAGACCACACTGAAGCTTTCTTT
TRBJ2-7	.	TRBD1	TRBV30	CAWIDRGYEQYF	TGTGCCTGGATTGACAGGGGCTACGAGCAGTACTTC
TRBJ2-1	few	.	TRBV18	CASSLGQPTPVAADYNEQFF	TGTGCCAGCTCACTAGGACAGCCCACCCCCGTAGCGGCCGACTACAATGAGCAGTTCTTC
TRBJ1-2	many	.	TRBV28	CASSGNYGYTF	TGTGCCAGCAGCGGTAACTATGGCTACACCTTC
TRBJ2-1	few	TRBD2	TRBV7-2	CASSLAAGAGGPHNEQFF	TGTGCCAGCAGCTTAGCCGCGGGGGCGGGAGGGCCCCACAATGAGCAGTTCTTC
TRBJ1-5	few	.	TRBV12-3/TRBV12-4	CASSPKLRGSNQPQHF	TGTGCCAGCAGCCCCAAGTTGCGGGGTAGCAATCAGCCCCAGCATTTT
TRBJ1-5	many	TRBD1	TRBV20-1	CSATTGALNQPQHF	TGCAGTGCTACGACAGGGGCCCTTAATCAGCCCCAGCATTTT
TRBJ1-5	many	.	TRBV2	CASSDQGLSNQPQHF	TGTGCCAGCAGTGACCAGGGTCTGAGCAATCAGCCCCAGCATTTT
TRBJ2-2	few	.	TRBV12-5	CASGLRGPHTGELFF	TGTGCTAGTGGTTTGCGGGGGCCCCACACCGGGGAGCTGTTTTTT
TRBJ1-1	many	.	TRBV29-1	CSVGLNTEAFF	TGCAGCGTTGGTTTAAACACTGAAGCTTTCTTT